This T cell receptor beta chain comes out of a study of blood T cell repertoires in COVID-19. Only in-frame clones appear in the TCRdb table, and some are missing; sequencing was by immunoSEQ multiplex PCR. The sample records around 300,000 clones, 85% being singletons. From germline, CDR1 is MNHEY and CDR2 SVGEGT. Trimming cost V 6 bases and J 5 bases; bases outside gene matches: 6. CDR3 length: 15 amino acids. The clonotype originates from a woman in her 50s who had recovered from COVID-19. The sample consisted of PBMCs or T cells enriched from blood (not recorded which). The genes are TRBV6-2 or TRBV6-3 and TRBJ1-5; 11 positions match TRBD1. The CDR3 region is CASSRDRGSYQPQHF. The CDR3 DNA is TGTGCCAGCAGCCGGGACAGGGGGTCTTATCAGCCCCAGCATTTT.